The 22 T cell receptor beta chains below were found in one sample sequenced in a study of cytomegalovirus exposure and HLA in healthy donors. TCRdb's copy holds only in-frame clones and misses some; the assay was immunoSEQ multiplex PCR. The sample gives 150,000 to 200,000 clones, about nine tenths of which show up once; 10% is in the top ten. Sequencing was performed on PBMCs. These receptors originate from a young woman in good health and CMV-seropositive.

This clone was recorded once. This sequence joins TRBV21-1 and TRBJ2-1; the D call of TRBD2 is as the table states it, not checked on the DNA. TRBV21-1 is given as a pseudogene. This CDR3 has 16 amino acids. Here the CDR3 DNA reads TGTGCCAGCAGCATCGCCCGTAGCGGGGTCGACAATGAGCAGTTCTTC. Amino acid sequence: CASSIARSGVDNEQFF.

As to this clone: The junction departs from the called germline gene at one end, perhaps through a read error. The chain is built from TRBV20-1 and TRBJ1-5, with a tentative D call TRBD1 (5 bases). There are 11 residues in the CDR3. Germline V gives CDR1 DFQATT, CDR2 SNEGSKA (reference sequence). The CDR3 here is CGGGSNQPQHF. CDR3 in DNA: TGTGGGGGAGGAAGCAATCAGCCCCAGCATTTT.

CDR3 bases: TGTGCCAGCAGTGAACGGCTAGCCGAAACCTACGAGCAGTACTTC. It specifies CASSERLAETYEQYF. This chain connects TRBV25-1 to TRBJ2-7, with a tentative D call TRBD2 (5 bases). The CDR3 is made up of 15 amino acids. The germline CDR1 and CDR2 sequences are MGHDK and SYGVNS. Trimming shortened V by 2 bases and J by 2 bases, and 13 bases separated the two germline ends.

The rearrangement links TRBV11-3 to TRBJ2-7, with a possible D match to TRBD1 (6 bases). Per germline, CDR1 SGHNT and CDR2 YENEEA. V was trimmed by 4 bases and J by 7 bases, leaving 20 bases between them. The CDR3 runs to 15 residues. The CDR3 loop is CASSSGDTRPWEQYF. The CDR3 nucleotides read TGTGCCAGCAGCTCCGGGGACACCCGGCCCTGGGAGCAGTACTTC.

The V and J genes are TRBV7-2 and TRBJ1-1; 8 bases are shared with TRBD1. The V gene end was trimmed by 6 bases and the J gene end by 4 bases; junction bases not matched to a gene: 4. CDR1 and CDR2 (germline): SGHTA, FQGNSA. The CDR3 consists of 13 residues. Here the CDR3 reads CASRYTGGTEAFF. The CDR3 nucleotides are TGTGCCAGCAGATACACAGGGGGCACTGAAGCTTTCTTT.

CDR3 coding DNA: TGTGCCAGCAGCTTGGGGACAGCCGAGCAGTACTTC. It encodes CASSLGTAEQYF. The rearrangement joins TRBV7-9 to TRBJ2-7; TRBD1 agrees at 7 bases. Germline loops: CDR1 SEHNR, CDR2 FQNEAQ (reference sequence). The trim removed 3 bases at V and 6 bases at J, leaving 2 bases unmatched. This CDR3 contains 12 residues.

This chain uses TRBV10-3 with TRBJ2-7, with D perhaps TRBD2 (5 bases). V was trimmed by 4 bases and J by 1 base, leaving 11 bases between them. Germline-derived CDR1 and CDR2 are ENHRY and SYGVKD. The CDR3 is 14 amino acids. Written as DNA, the CDR3 is TGTGCCATCAGTGGAGGGTTTGCTTCCTACGAGCAGTACTTC. It is translated as CAISGGFASYEQYF.

This clone occurred a few times. The genes are TRBV18 and TRBJ2-5; no firm D call. The CDR3 runs 13 residues. Germline V gives CDR1 KGHSH, CDR2 LQKENI. The V gene lost 2 bases and the J gene lost 5 bases, with 9 bases spanning the gap. The CDR3 DNA reads TGTGCCAGCTCACCATTTGATGAGGAGACCCAGTACTTC. Amino acids: CASSPFDEETQYF.

There are a few counts of this clone. This chain links TRBV10-3 with TRBJ1-1, with 7 bases lining up with TRBD1. This CDR3 spans 12 amino acids. Trimming removed 0 bases from V and 11 bases from J; junction bases left unmatched: 3. Germline CDR1 and CDR2: ENHRY and SYGVKD. The CDR3 loop is CAISESGQVAFF. The CDR3 DNA reads as TGTGCCATCAGTGAGTCAGGACAGGTTGCTTTCTTT.

The chain recombines TRBV28 with TRBJ2-3; weak D call: TRBD2 (6 bases). Germline V gene sequence: CDR1 MDHEN, CDR2 SYDVKM. The V gene lost 5 bases and the J gene lost 4 bases, with 22 bases spanning the gap. The CDR3 consists of 17 residues. The CDR3 DNA sequence: TGTGCCAGCAGTCAAATGACTAGTTTTAGGACCGCAGATACGCAGTATTTT. It translates to CASSQMTSFRTADTQYF. Full variable domain (missing parts from reference TRBV28 and TRBJ2-3): DVKVTQSSRYLVKRTGEKVFLECVQDMDHENMFWYRQDPGLGLRLIYFSYDVKMKEKGDIPEGYSVSREKKERFSLILESASTNQTSMYLCASSQMTSFRTADTQYFGPGTRLTVL.

This chain uses TRBV27 with TRBJ2-1; weak D call: TRBD2 (6 bases). Germline V lookup: CDR1 MNHEY, CDR2 SMNVEV (reference sequence). The CDR3 is 15 amino acids. The V end lost 6 bases, the J end lost 1 base, and 13 bases lay between the germline ends. The CDR3 region is CASSSLALSYNEQFF. The CDR3 DNA reads TGTGCCAGCAGCTCACTAGCATTATCCTACAATGAGCAGTTCTTC.

The V call is TRBV6-1, the J call TRBJ2-3; D is perhaps TRBD1 (5 bases). Trimming left V 0 bases short and J 4 bases short, with 20 bases between. This CDR3 is 18 amino acids long. Germline V lookup: CDR1 MNHNS, CDR2 SASEGT. The chain's CDR3 is CASSEAYGARVFADTQYF. CDR3 nucleotides: TGTGCCAGCAGTGAAGCGTACGGAGCCAGGGTATTCGCAGATACGCAGTATTTT.

The rearrangement links TRBV18 to TRBJ1-2; the D is unclear. The CDR3 runs 13 residues. The V gene's germline CDR1 is KGHSH and CDR2 LQKENI. V lost 3 bases to trimming and J lost 6 bases, with 11 bases between them. CDR3 region: CASSPGIFDGYTF. CDR3 nucleotide sequence: TGTGCCAGCTCACCCGGGATTTTCGATGGCTACACCTTC.

V gene TRBV9 combines with J gene TRBJ2-2; D gene unclear. This CDR3 contains 14 residues. Germline CDR1 SGDLS, CDR2 YYNGEE. V lost 0 bases to trimming and J lost 2 bases, with 5 bases between them. The CDR3 bases are TGTGCCAGCAGCGTAGACAGCAACACCGGGGAGCTGTTTTTT. It encodes CASSVDSNTGELFF. The full variable domain, in which reference TRBV9 and TRBJ2-2 provide the parts outside the CDR3, is DSGVTQTPKHLITATGQRVTLRCSPRSGDLSVYWYQQSLDQGLQFLIQYYNGEERAKGNILERFSAQQFPDLHSELNLSSLELGDSALYFCASSVDSNTGELFFGEGSRLTVL.

The rearrangement joins TRBV2 to TRBJ2-5, with 14 positions matching TRBD2. Germline V gene sequence: CDR1 SNHLY, CDR2 FYNNEI. The CDR3 sequence is 17 residues long. Germline trimming cut 6 bases from V and 4 bases from J; bases unmatched to any gene: 10. The CDR3 reads CASSRRTSGRPGETQYF. The CDR3 DNA reads as TGTGCCAGCAGCCGGCGGACTAGCGGGAGGCCGGGAGAGACCCAGTACTTC.

Concerning this clone: Other DNA sequences of this sample code for an identical CDR3. The chain carries TRBV7-2 and TRBJ2-1; 16 positions agree with TRBD2. In germline, CDR1 is SGHTA, CDR2 FQGNSA. V lost 5 bases, J lost 8 bases, and 3 bases stayed unmatched. This CDR3 has 15 amino acids. CDR3: CASSLGLAGGHEQFF. The CDR3 DNA reads as TGTGCCAGCAGCCTGGGACTAGCGGGAGGGCATGAGCAGTTCTTC. The full variable domain, in which reference TRBV7-2 and TRBJ2-1 provide the parts outside the CDR3, is GAGVSQSPSNKVTEKGKDVELRCDPISGHTALYWYRQSLGQGLEFLIYFQGNSAPDKSGLPSDRFSAERTGGSVSTLTIQRTQQEDSAVYLCASSLGLAGGHEQFFGPGTRLTVL.

The genes are TRBV4-2 and TRBJ2-1; TRBD2 is a possible D gene (6 bases). The CDR3 spans 14 residues. Trimming removed 0 bases at V and 9 bases at J, with 12 bases between. Germline-derived CDR1 and CDR2 are LGHNA and YNFKEQ. The chain's CDR3 is CASSQDYRESEQFF. The CDR3 nucleotides are TGTGCCAGCAGCCAAGATTACCGGGAGTCTGAGCAGTTCTTC.

The V gene is TRBV19, the J gene TRBJ1-2, with TRBD1 as a possible D gene (6 bases). V lost 5 bases and J 0 bases, leaving 16 bases between the germline ends. The CDR3 has 16 residues. From germline, CDR1 is LNHDA and CDR2 SQIVND (reference sequence). The DNA of the CDR3 is TGTGCCAGTAGTTTAAATACAGGGAGCGCTAACTATGGCTACACCTTC. Residues: CASSLNTGSANYGYTF. Full variable domain (remainder filled in from reference TRBV19 and TRBJ1-2): DGGITQSPKYLFRKEGQNVTLSCEQNLNHDAMYWYRQDPGQGLRLIYYSQIVNDFQKGDIAEGYSVSREKKESFPLTVTSAQKNPTAFYLCASSLNTGSANYGYTFGSGTRLTVV.

V is TRBV18 and J is TRBJ2-3; TRBD1 matches at 9 bases. Germline lookup yields CDR1 KGHSH and CDR2 LQKENI. The CDR3 contains 19 residues. V shed 2 bases, J shed 0 bases, and the junction held 12 bases outside the gene matches. CDR3 sequence: CASSPYSTAGTGSTDTQYF. The CDR3 bases are TGTGCCAGCTCACCATACTCCACGGCCGGGACAGGGAGCACAGATACGCAGTATTTT.

This clone appeared once. The chain joins TRBV7-9 to TRBJ2-5; weak D call: TRBD1 (6 bases). Trimming removed 5 bases at V and 0 bases at J, with 13 bases between. This CDR3 region has 15 residues. Germline V gene lookup returns CDR1 SEHNR and CDR2 FQNEAQ (reference sequence). The CDR3 region is CASSPYGQYQETQYF. CDR3 DNA: TGTGCCAGCAGCCCATACGGACAGTACCAAGAGACCCAGTACTTC.

V usage is TRBV9 and J usage is TRBJ1-1; possible D gene TRBD1, 5 bases. The germline V gene encodes CDR1 SGDLS and CDR2 YYNGEE. The CDR3 spans 17 residues. Trimming shortened V by 0 bases and J by 3 bases, and 18 bases separated the two germline ends. The CDR3 sequence is CASSVGAGLVVDTEAFF. CDR3 DNA sequence: TGTGCCAGCAGCGTAGGGGCAGGGTTGGTTGTGGACACTGAAGCTTTCTTT.

This chain connects TRBV27 to TRBJ2-5; 13 bases map to TRBD2. The CDR3 spans 16 residues. Germline CDR1 reads MNHEY; CDR2 reads SMNVEV (reference sequence). Germline trimming cut 6 bases from V and 6 bases from J; bases unmatched to any gene: 10. CDR3 bases: TGTGCCAGCAGCCGCGGACTAGCGGGAGATTACAAGACCCAGTACTTC. Its protein product is CASSRGLAGDYKTQYF.